The next 28 T cell receptor beta chains were all read from a single sample in a study of identical twins. TCRdb reanalysed the 5' RACE reads using MiXCR and keeps one entry per CDR3 protein. The sample holds about 330,000 distinct CDR3 sequences, roughly an eighth seen once. This same sample was also taken into another study, of yellow fever vaccine responses in identical twins.

Specimen: CD8+ T cells sorted from blood. Receptor source: a woman aged 18-29 years in good health.

The V and J genes are TRBV24-1 and TRBJ2-2; 10 bases are shared with TRBD1. Germline CDR1 and CDR2: KGHDR and SFDVKD. The CDR3 totals 17 residues. The V segment lost 3 bases and the J segment 8 bases; nucleotides outside the gene matches: 11. The CDR3 region has the DNA TGTGCCACCAGTGATCCAACGGGACAGGGGAACTCGGGGGAGCTGTTTTTT. It translates to CATSDPTGQGNSGELFF.

This chain links TRBV11-2 with TRBJ2-1; D remains unclear. The CDR3 has 16 residues. Germline V CDR1 and CDR2: SGHAT, FQNNGV. V gave up 1 base and J gave up 7 bases, with 17 bases separating them. CDR3 residues: CASSLVWSAPGNEQFF. CDR3 in DNA: TGTGCCAGCAGCTTAGTTTGGAGCGCTCCCGGGAATGAGCAGTTCTTC.

This chain uses TRBV20-1 with TRBJ2-5, with 7 positions matching TRBD2. V was clipped by 1 base and J by 5 bases; unmatched bases: 4. Germline-derived CDR1 and CDR2 are DFQATT and SNEGSKA (reference sequence). The CDR3 totals 13 residues. The CDR3 reads CSARAYSGETQYF. For the CDR3, the DNA is TGCAGTGCTAGAGCCTATAGCGGGGAGACCCAGTACTTC.

This clonotype was detected only a few times. The chain is built from TRBV6-4 and TRBJ2-2, with 12 bases identical to TRBD2. The germline V gene encodes CDR1 MRHNA and CDR2 SNTAGT. The CDR3 runs 16 residues. V gave up 5 bases and J gave up 4 bases; unmatched junction bases: 5. CDR3 region: CASSRLAGDRTGELFF. CDR3 sequence (DNA): TGTGCCAGCAGTCGACTAGCGGGAGACCGCACCGGGGAGCTGTTTTTT.

This clonotype has just a few counts. The chain has TRBV27 and TRBJ1-2; perhaps TRBD1 as D (6 bases). Trimming cost V 9 bases and J 4 bases, with 21 bases left between them. Germline-derived CDR1 and CDR2 are MNHEY and SMNVEV (reference sequence). This CDR3 spans 15 amino acids. The CDR3 DNA reads TGTGCCAGTAGCCACAGTCGGGACATCCTCTATGGCTACACCTTC. Translating gives CASSHSRDILYGYTF.

Only a few counts were recorded for this clonotype. The J gene is TRBJ1-1, the V gene TRBV27; possible D gene TRBD1, 6 bases. CDR1 and CDR2 from the germline V gene are MNHEY and SMNVEV (reference sequence). Trimming shortened V by 8 bases and J by 0 bases, and 13 bases separated the two germline ends. The CDR3 contains 14 residues. The CDR3 loop is CASGMDSMNTEAFF. The CDR3 nucleotides read TGTGCCAGCGGGATGGACAGCATGAACACTGAAGCTTTCTTT.

This sequence joins TRBV15 and TRBJ2-2, with 13 bases identical to TRBD2. Germline V lookup: CDR1 LNHNV, CDR2 YYDKDF (reference sequence). The junction had 5 bases not matched to a gene; V was cut back by 3 bases and J by 4 bases. CDR3 length equals 17 residues. CDR3 amino acids: CATSRELAGGLTGELFF. The CDR3 DNA reads as TGTGCCACCAGCAGGGAACTAGCGGGGGGGCTCACCGGGGAGCTGTTTTTT.

The chain uses TRBV28 and TRBJ2-4; 8 nucleotides agree with TRBD2. The CDR3 has 17 amino acids. Per the germline V gene, CDR1 is MDHEN and CDR2 is SYDVKM. Trimming removed 6 bases from V and 5 bases from J; junction bases left unmatched: 15. CDR3 amino acids: CASSRLIAGRGENIQYF. In DNA form, the CDR3 reads TGTGCCAGCAGCCGGCTAATAGCGGGACGGGGCGAAAACATTCAGTACTTC.

V and J are TRBV29-1 and TRBJ2-2; D is unresolved. In germline, CDR1 is SQVTM, CDR2 ANQGSEA. V was shortened by 3 bases and J by 1 base, with 9 bases between the two germline ends. This CDR3 is 14 amino acids long. In DNA, the CDR3 is TGCAGCGTTGACTTTGGCGGGAACACCGGGGAGCTGTTTTTT. Translating gives CSVDFGGNTGELFF.

This clonotype has a count of ten or more. The chain links TRBV5-5 to TRBJ1-2; 9 bases agree with TRBD1. CDR3 size: 16 residues. V trimming: 4 bases; J trimming: 2 bases; junction bases outside the gene matches: 9. Germline CDR1 reads SGHKS; CDR2 reads YYEKEE (reference sequence). The CDR3 nucleotides read TGTGCCAGCAGCCCGAGGGACAGGGTCTGGAACTATGGCTACACCTTC. Translating it yields CASSPRDRVWNYGYTF.

There are a few counts of this clonotype. The V gene is TRBV7-6, the J gene TRBJ1-6; D not certain. The CDR3 runs 14 residues. From germline, CDR1 is SGHVS and CDR2 FNYEAQ. Trimming pared 5 bases from V and 7 bases from J, leaving 12 bases between. The CDR3 loop reads CASSPGARNSPLHF. As DNA, the CDR3 is TGTGCCAGCAGCCCCGGTGCCAGGAATTCACCCCTCCACTTT.

In this sample, this clonotype turned up many times. This sequence joins TRBV28 and TRBJ1-6, with unresolved D. The V gene's germline CDR1 is MDHEN and CDR2 SYDVKM. The ends were cut back, 5 bases at V and 7 bases at J, with 12 bases in the middle. The CDR3 sequence is 14 residues long. The CDR3 here is CASSRGNTNSPLHF. The CDR3, as DNA: TGTGCCAGCAGTCGCGGGAACACGAATTCACCCCTCCACTTT.

This rearrangement joins TRBV11-2 to TRBJ2-5, with D hard to call. CDR3 length: 16 residues. Germline CDR1 reads SGHAT; CDR2 reads FQNNGV. Trimming shortened V by 0 bases and J by 5 bases, and 16 bases separated the two germline ends. The CDR3 DNA reads TGTGCCAGCAGCTTAGACAGGACCCTTGGGGTGGAGACCCAGTACTTC. This translates into CASSLDRTLGVETQYF. The full variable domain, its missing parts supplied by reference TRBV11-2 and TRBJ2-5, is EAGVAQSPRYKIIEKRQSVAFWCNPISGHATLYWYQQILGQGPKLLIQFQNNGVVDDSQLPKDRFSAERLKGVDSTLKIQPAKLEDSAVYLCASSLDRTLGVETQYFGPGTRLLVL.

The chain links TRBV13 to TRBJ2-7, with TRBD2 identical over 9 bases. Per germline, CDR1 PRHDT and CDR2 FYEKMQ (reference sequence). After removal of 1 base from V and 5 bases from J, the junction contained 9 bases not matched to a gene. CDR3 length equals 16 residues. CDR3 nucleotides: TGTGCCAGCAGCTTAGCTGCGGGAGGGCCGAGTGACGAGCAGTACTTC. Translation gives CASSLAAGGPSDEQYF.

This clonotype was detected only a few times. The chain is built from TRBV4-1 and TRBJ1-1; tentative D call: TRBD1 (5 bases). V was cut by 4 bases and J by 7 bases, with 19 bases left in between. CDR3 length: 15 residues. Germline CDR1 and CDR2: MGHRA and YSYEKL. CDR3 in amino acids: CASSPTPGGLSEAFF. CDR3 in DNA: TGCGCCAGCAGCCCAACTCCCGGGGGTCTGAGTGAAGCTTTCTTT.

This clonotype was detected many times. The chain joins TRBV7-9 to TRBJ2-5, with TRBD1 matching 7 bases. V lost 6 bases to trimming and J lost 12 bases; unmatched junction nucleotides: 13. This CDR3 spans 13 amino acids. Germline values: CDR1 SEHNR, CDR2 FQNEAQ (reference sequence). The chain's CDR3 is CASRDETGEAKYF. CDR3 nucleotide sequence: TGTGCCAGCAGAGACGAAACAGGGGAAGCAAAGTACTTC.

The rearrangement uses TRBV28 and TRBJ2-1; D call uncertain. The germline V gene encodes CDR1 MDHEN and CDR2 SYDVKM. V was cut by 8 bases and J by 0 bases, with 11 bases left in between. The CDR3 consists of 14 residues. CDR3 residues: CASREESSYNEQFF. Written as DNA, the CDR3 is TGTGCCAGCCGAGAAGAGAGCTCCTACAATGAGCAGTTCTTC. Using reference TRBV28 and TRBJ2-1 for the parts outside the CDR3, the full variable domain is DVKVTQSSRYLVKRTGEKVFLECVQDMDHENMFWYRQDPGLGLRLIYFSYDVKMKEKGDIPEGYSVSREKKERFSLILESASTNQTSMYLCASREESSYNEQFFGPGTRLTVL.

This clonotype was observed at least ten times. The rearrangement links TRBV2 to TRBJ2-1; tentatively, D is TRBD1 (6 bases). The CDR3 is made up of 14 amino acids. V was shortened by 6 bases and J by 0 bases, with 9 bases between the two germline ends. Looked up from germline, CDR1 is SNHLY and CDR2 is FYNNEI. CDR3 coding DNA: TGTGCCAGCAGGGACAGTAGCTCCTACAATGAGCAGTTCTTC. It translates to CASRDSSSYNEQFF. Complete variable domain (other parts from reference TRBV2 and TRBJ2-1): EPEVTQTPSHQVTQMGQEVILRCVPISNHLYFYWYRQILGQKVEFLVSFYNNEISEKSEIFDDQFSVERPDGSNFTLKIRSTKLEDSAMYFCASRDSSSYNEQFFGPGTRLTVL.

The sample holds a few counts of this clonotype. The chain recombines TRBV7-8 with TRBJ2-1, with 10 bases fitting TRBD2. This CDR3 is built from 20 residues. CDR1 and CDR2 (germline): SGHVS, FQNEAQ. V gave up 0 bases and J gave up 4 bases; unmatched junction bases: 15. CDR3 sequence (DNA): TGTGCCAGCAGCTTAGCTTCTCGGCTAGCGGGAGAGAACGCATACAATGAGCAGTTCTTC. Encoded protein: CASSLASRLAGENAYNEQFF.

This clonotype showed up just a few times. The CDR3 sequence: CSARTSGGTNEQFF. In nucleotides, the CDR3 is TGCAGTGCTCGGACTAGCGGGGGGACCAATGAGCAGTTCTTC. The rearrangement links TRBV20-1 to TRBJ2-1, with 14 positions matching TRBD2. The V segment lost 5 bases and the J segment 6 bases; nucleotides outside the gene matches: 3. CDR3 length: 14 residues. Germline V CDR1 and CDR2: DFQATT, SNEGSKA (reference sequence).

This chain joins TRBV4-1 and TRBJ1-6; 7 bases match TRBD1. CDR3 size: 16 residues. The germline V gene encodes CDR1 MGHRA and CDR2 YSYEKL. Unmatched junction bases numbered 10, after V lost 4 bases and J lost 7 bases. This chain's CDR3 is CASSLVRDRANSPLHF. Written as DNA, the CDR3 is TGCGCCAGCAGCCTAGTGAGGGACAGAGCCAATTCACCCCTCCACTTT.

This clonotype was recorded at least ten times. This chain uses TRBV14 with TRBJ2-1; 10 bases line up with TRBD1. In germline, CDR1 is SGHDN, CDR2 FVKESK. With V trimmed by 4 bases and J by 7 bases, 1 base remained unmatched. The CDR3 spans 13 residues. The CDR3 protein is CASSRTGGNEQFF. CDR3 in DNA: TGTGCCAGCAGCCGGACAGGGGGAAATGAGCAGTTCTTC.

This sequence joins TRBV28 and TRBJ2-7; 7 positions agree with TRBD2. The CDR3 has 16 amino acids. Germline V gene data show CDR1 as MDHEN and CDR2 as SYDVKM. V lost 3 bases and J lost 2; bases outside the gene matches: 10. The chain's CDR3 is CASSLSGNTSPYEQYF. The CDR3 nucleotides read TGTGCCAGCAGTTTGAGCGGGAACACCTCCCCCTACGAGCAGTACTTC.

This clonotype was counted at least ten times. CDR3 in amino acids: CASSGGHQETQYF. The CDR3 region has the DNA TGTGCCAGCAGTGGAGGCCACCAAGAGACCCAGTACTTC. The chain employs TRBV2 and TRBJ2-5; no definite D call. Germline V gene sequence: CDR1 SNHLY, CDR2 FYNNEI. Trimming shortened V by 4 bases and J by 0 bases, and 6 bases separated the two germline ends. The CDR3 sequence is 13 residues long. Looking up the rest from reference TRBV2 and TRBJ2-5 gives the full variable domain: EPEVTQTPSHQVTQMGQEVILRCVPISNHLYFYWYRQILGQKVEFLVSFYNNEISEKSEIFDDQFSVERPDGSNFTLKIRSTKLEDSAMYFCASSGGHQETQYFGPGTRLLVL.

Only a few counts were recorded for this clonotype. V usage is TRBV4-1 and J usage is TRBJ1-4; possibly TRBD1 for D (5 bases). The V and J ends lost 7 bases and 6 bases respectively, with 9 bases between them. The CDR3 covers 12 residues. From germline, CDR1 is MGHRA and CDR2 YSYEKL. CDR3 coding DNA: TGCGCCAGCACGGGGGGAGATGAAAAACTGTTTTTT. Protein product: CASTGGDEKLFF.

This clonotype turned up a few times. The chain has TRBV5-8 and TRBJ2-1; 11 bases line up with TRBD2. The CDR3 has 17 residues. The J segment lost 5 bases and the V segment lost 0 bases, leaving 7 bases of the junction unmatched. The germline V gene has CDR1 SGHTS and CDR2 YDEGEE. CDR3 region: CASSLGWGTSGDNEQFF. The CDR3 nucleotides are TGTGCCAGCAGCTTGGGGTGGGGGACTAGCGGTGACAATGAGCAGTTCTTC.

In its sample, this clonotype was seen a few times. The V call is TRBV29-1, the J call TRBJ2-3; no firm D call. The germline V gene encodes CDR1 SQVTM and CDR2 ANQGSEA. The CDR3 is 13 amino acids. The V and J ends lost 1 base and 6 bases respectively, with 11 bases between them. CDR3 DNA sequence: TGCAGCGTTGAAGGGCCGCACCCCGATACGCAGTATTTT. Amino acid sequence: CSVEGPHPDTQYF.

This clonotype was counted a few times. The chain joins TRBV6-1 to TRBJ1-5, with D unresolved. This CDR3 has 13 amino acids. CDR1 is MNHNS and CDR2 is SASEGT in the germline V gene. The ends were cut back, 6 bases at V and 0 bases at J, with 6 bases in the middle. Here the CDR3 reads CASRSTSNQPQHF. The CDR3, as DNA: TGTGCCAGCAGGAGCACTAGCAATCAGCCCCAGCATTTT.